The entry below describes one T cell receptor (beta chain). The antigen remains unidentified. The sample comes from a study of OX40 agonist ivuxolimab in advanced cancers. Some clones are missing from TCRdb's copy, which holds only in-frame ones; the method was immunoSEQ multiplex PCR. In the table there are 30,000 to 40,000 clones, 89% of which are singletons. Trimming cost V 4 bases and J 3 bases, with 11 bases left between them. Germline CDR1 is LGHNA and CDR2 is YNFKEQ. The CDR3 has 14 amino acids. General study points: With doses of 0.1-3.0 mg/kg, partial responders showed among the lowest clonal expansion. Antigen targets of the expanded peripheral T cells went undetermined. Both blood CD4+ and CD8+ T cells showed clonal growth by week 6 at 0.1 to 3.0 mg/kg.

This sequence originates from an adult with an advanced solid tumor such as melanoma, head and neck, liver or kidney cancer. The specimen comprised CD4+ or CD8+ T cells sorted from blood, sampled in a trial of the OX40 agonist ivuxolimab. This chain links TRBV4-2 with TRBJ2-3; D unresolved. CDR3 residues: CASSLGMGTDTQYF. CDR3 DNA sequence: TGTGCCAGCAGCCTAGGAATGGGTACAGATACGCAGTATTTT.